This T cell receptor beta chain was sequenced for a study of T cells in Graves' hyperthyroidism and ophthalmopathy. Notes on the study in general: Before onset, ophthalmopathy was predicted by the model a median around 6.2 months earlier.

Using RNA transcripts as the source, TCR beta CDR3 regions were amplified. Researchers ran a first-round RT-PCR on the TCR CDR3 using the HTBI primer set. Each CDR3 protein is one row after TCRdb ran MiXCR on the multiplex PCR reads. The sample has around 580,000 distinct CDR3 sequences; 16% are singletons. This clonotype was picked up many times. Its antigen remains unknown. Newly diagnosed hyperthyroidism, duration under 2 months, in patients aged 18 to 65. This CDR3 has 15 residues. V dropped 4 bases and J dropped 1; count of bases not matched to a gene: 4. Germline CDR1 and CDR2: SNHLY and FYNNEI. This sequence was found in a woman under 30 with Graves' hyperthyroidism. This chain uses TRBV2 with TRBJ2-7; TRBD2 matches at 10 bases. Material for sequencing was blood. The CDR3 is CASSVPSGGSYEQYF. For the CDR3, the DNA is TGTGCCAGCAGTGTTCCTAGCGGGGGTTCCTACGAGCAGTACTTC.